This T cell receptor beta chain was captured in a study of spatial heterogeneity in lung cancer. Overall study results and limits: It was found that expanded intratumoral alpha and beta TCR counts tracked tumor mutation counts.

The time point is: sample taken at primary tumor resection. No cells were sorted before sequencing. The whole RNA sequenced was extracted from tumor, nontumor lung or frozen PBMC. Via MiXCR, TCRdb re-called the 5' RACE reads, giving one row per CDR3 protein. Of about 2,900 distinct CDR3 sequences listed, around 12% are singletons. This clonotype is labeled medium-sized. Its antigen is undetermined. V was clipped by 5 bases and J by 6 bases, with 18 bases between them. Germline CDR1 and CDR2: MNHEY and SMNVEV (reference sequence). The CDR3 consists of 15 residues. Sequenced material: lung tumor tissue, taken at surgery. This chain uses TRBV27 with TRBJ2-3; TRBD2 is a possible D gene (6 bases). The receptor was isolated from a male donor with early-stage non-small cell lung cancer. As DNA, the CDR3 is TGTGCCAGCAGTCACCGGACTAACCTGAGGGATACGCAGTATTTT. Translation: CASSHRTNLRDTQYF.